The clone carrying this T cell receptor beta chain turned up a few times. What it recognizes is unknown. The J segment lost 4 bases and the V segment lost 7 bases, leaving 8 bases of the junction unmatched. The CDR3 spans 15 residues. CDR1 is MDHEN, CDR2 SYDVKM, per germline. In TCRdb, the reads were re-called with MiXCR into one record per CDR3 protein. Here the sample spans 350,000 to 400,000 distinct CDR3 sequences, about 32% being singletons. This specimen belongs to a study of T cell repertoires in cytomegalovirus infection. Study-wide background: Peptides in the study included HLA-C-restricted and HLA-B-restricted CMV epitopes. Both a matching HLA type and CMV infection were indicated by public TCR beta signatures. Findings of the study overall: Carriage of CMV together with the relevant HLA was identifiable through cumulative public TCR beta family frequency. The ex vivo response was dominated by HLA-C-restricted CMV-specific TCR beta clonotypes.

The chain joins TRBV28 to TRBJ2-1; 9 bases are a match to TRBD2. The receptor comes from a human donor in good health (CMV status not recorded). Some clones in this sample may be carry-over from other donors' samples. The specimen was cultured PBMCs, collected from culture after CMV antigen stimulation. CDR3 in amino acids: CASTLAGALYNEQFF. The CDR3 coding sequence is TGTGCCAGCACCTTAGCGGGAGCTCTTTACAATGAGCAGTTCTTC.